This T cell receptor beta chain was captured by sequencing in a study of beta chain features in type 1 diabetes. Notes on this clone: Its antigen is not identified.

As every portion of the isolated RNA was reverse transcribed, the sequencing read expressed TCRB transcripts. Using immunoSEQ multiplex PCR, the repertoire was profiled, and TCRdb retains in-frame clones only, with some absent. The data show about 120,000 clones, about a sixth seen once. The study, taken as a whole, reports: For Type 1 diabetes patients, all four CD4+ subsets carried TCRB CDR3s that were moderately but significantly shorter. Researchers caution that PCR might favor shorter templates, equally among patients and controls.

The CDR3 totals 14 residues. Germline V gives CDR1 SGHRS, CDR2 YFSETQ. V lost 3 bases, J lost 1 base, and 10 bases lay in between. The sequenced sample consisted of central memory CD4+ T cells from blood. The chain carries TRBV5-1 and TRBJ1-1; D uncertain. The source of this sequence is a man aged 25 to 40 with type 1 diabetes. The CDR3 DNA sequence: TGCGCCAGCAGCTGGTCCACCCCGAACACTGAAGCTTTCTTT. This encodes CASSWSTPNTEAFF.